This paragraph covers one T cell receptor beta chain sequence. This sample is drawn from a study of technical replicates of blood from a few donors. Generated by immunoSEQ multiplex PCR, the TCRdb table keeps only in-frame clones and is missing some. The data show under 80,000 clones, with over 85% seen just once and 4% to 5.5% held by the top ten. The material sequenced was PBMCs. The TCR comes from a human donor in good health. Some clones in this sample may be carry-over from other donors' samples.

CDR3 residues: CASSLLGAQETQYF. The CDR3 DNA is TGTGCCAGCAGCTTATTGGGGGCCCAAGAGACCCAGTACTTC. The chain has TRBV7-2 and TRBJ2-5; the D gene is possibly TRBD1 (6 bases). CDR1 and CDR2 from the germline V gene are SGHTA and FQGNSA. Trimming shortened V by 2 bases and J by 1 base, and 8 bases separated the two germline ends. This CDR3 contains 14 residues.